This T cell receptor beta chain is from a study of blood T cell repertoires in COVID-19. Overall study context: Samples taken during acute and convalescent COVID-19 were collected in the United States, Italy and Spain. PBMCs, B-cell-depleted T cells, or T cells were the source of the cDNA or gDNA that made up the material.

In the original workflow: Amplifying reference gene primers gave estimates of nucleated cell counts. Profiled with immunoSEQ multiplex PCR; TCRdb holds only in-frame clones, not every one. V and J calls and clone size follow that table, whereas D and trimming were derived from the DNA. The data hold about 210,000 clones, with about 88% observed a single time. The sequence was obtained from a woman aged 40 to 50 with acute or convalescent COVID-19. The sample was peripheral blood.

The CDR3 reads CASRRGGFQEKLFF. The CDR3 nucleotides are TGTGCCAGTAGAAGGGGGGGGTTCCAGGAAAAACTGTTTTTT. The V gene is TRBV19, the J gene TRBJ1-4; D perhaps matches TRBD1 (6 bases). The V gene lost 6 bases and the J gene lost 8 bases, with 16 bases spanning the gap. Germline V gives CDR1 LNHDA, CDR2 SQIVND (reference sequence). This CDR3 region has 14 residues.